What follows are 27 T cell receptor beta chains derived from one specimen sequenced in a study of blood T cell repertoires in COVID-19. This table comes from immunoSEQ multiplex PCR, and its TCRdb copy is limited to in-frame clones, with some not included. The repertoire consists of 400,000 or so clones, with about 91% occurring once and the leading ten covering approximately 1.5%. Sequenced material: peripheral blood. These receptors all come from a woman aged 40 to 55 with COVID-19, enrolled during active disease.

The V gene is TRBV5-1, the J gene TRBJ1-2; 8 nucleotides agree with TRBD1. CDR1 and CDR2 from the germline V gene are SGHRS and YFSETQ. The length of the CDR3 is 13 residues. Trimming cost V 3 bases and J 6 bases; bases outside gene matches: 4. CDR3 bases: TGCGCCAGCAGCTCGGAGGGACAGGATGGCTACACCTTC. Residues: CASSSEGQDGYTF. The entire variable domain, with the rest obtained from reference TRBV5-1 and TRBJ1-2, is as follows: KAGVTQTPRYLIKTRGQQVTLSCSPISGHRSVSWYQQTPGQGLQFLFEYFSETQRNKGNFPGRFSGRQFSNSRSEMNVSTLELGDSALYLCASSSEGQDGYTFGSGTRLTVV.

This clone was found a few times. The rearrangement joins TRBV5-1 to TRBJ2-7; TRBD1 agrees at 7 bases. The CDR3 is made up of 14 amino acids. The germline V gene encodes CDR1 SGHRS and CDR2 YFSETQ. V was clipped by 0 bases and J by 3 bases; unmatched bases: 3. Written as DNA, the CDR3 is TGCGCCAGCAGCTTGGCTGGGACAGACTACGAGCAGTACTTC. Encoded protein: CASSLAGTDYEQYF.

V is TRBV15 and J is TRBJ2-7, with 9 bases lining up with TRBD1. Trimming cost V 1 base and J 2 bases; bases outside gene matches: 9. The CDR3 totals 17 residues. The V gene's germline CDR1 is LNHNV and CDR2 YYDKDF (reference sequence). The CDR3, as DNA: TGTGCCACCAGCAGAGGGGTTTTGGGGACAGGGCCCTACGAGCAGTACTTC. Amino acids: CATSRGVLGTGPYEQYF.

In DNA form, the CDR3 reads TGTGCCAGCAGCCAAGGCTCACAGTACACTGAAGCTTTCTTT. It codes for CASSQGSQYTEAFF. The chain employs TRBV3-1 (or the pseudogene TRBV3-2) and TRBJ1-1; D is ambiguous. Trimming took 1 base from V and 3 from J, leaving 9 bases between them. Germline CDR1 and CDR2: LGHDT and YNNKEL (reference sequence). This CDR3 spans 14 amino acids.

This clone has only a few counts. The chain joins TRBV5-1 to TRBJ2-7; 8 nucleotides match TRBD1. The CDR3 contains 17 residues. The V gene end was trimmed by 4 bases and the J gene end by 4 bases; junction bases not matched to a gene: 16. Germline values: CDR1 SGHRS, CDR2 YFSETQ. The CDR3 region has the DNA TGCGCCAGCAGCCGCACGCAACTCAGGGGGCTCCTTTACGAGCAGTACTTC. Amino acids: CASSRTQLRGLLYEQYF.

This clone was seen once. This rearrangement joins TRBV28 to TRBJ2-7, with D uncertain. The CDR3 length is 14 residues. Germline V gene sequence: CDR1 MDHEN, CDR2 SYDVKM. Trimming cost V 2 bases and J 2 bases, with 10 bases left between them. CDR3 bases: TGTGCCAGCAGTTTAATTCCGGTTACCTACGAGCAGTACTTC. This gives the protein CASSLIPVTYEQYF.

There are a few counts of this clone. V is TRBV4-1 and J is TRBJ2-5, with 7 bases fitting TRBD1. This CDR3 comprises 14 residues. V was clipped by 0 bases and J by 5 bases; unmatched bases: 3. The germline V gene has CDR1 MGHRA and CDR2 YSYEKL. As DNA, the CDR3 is TGCGCCAGCAGCCAAGATGTGGGACAGGAGACCCAGTACTTC. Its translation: CASSQDVGQETQYF.

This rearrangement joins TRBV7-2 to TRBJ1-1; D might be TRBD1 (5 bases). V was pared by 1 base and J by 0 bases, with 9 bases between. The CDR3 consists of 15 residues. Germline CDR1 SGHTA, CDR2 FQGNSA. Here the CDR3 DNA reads TGTGCCAGCAGCTTAGTGCGGGGACTGAACACTGAAGCTTTCTTT. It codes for CASSLVRGLNTEAFF. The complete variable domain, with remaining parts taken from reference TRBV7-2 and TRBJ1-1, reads GAGVSQSPSNKVTEKGKDVELRCDPISGHTALYWYRQSLGQGLEFLIYFQGNSAPDKSGLPSDRFSAERTGGSVSTLTIQRTQQEDSAVYLCASSLVRGLNTEAFFGQGTRLTVV.

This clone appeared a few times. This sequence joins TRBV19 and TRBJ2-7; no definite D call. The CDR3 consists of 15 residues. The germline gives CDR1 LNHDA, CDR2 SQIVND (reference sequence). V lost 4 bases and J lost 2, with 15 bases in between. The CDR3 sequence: CASSTRVGSTYEQYF. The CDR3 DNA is TGTGCCAGTAGTACCCGGGTAGGCAGCACCTACGAGCAGTACTTC. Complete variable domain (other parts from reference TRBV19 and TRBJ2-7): DGGITQSPKYLFRKEGQNVTLSCEQNLNHDAMYWYRQDPGQGLRLIYYSQIVNDFQKGDIAEGYSVSREKKESFPLTVTSAQKNPTAFYLCASSTRVGSTYEQYFGPGTRLTVT.

The CDR3 loop reads CATFGRELNTGELFF. DNA of the CDR3: TGTGCCACCTTTGGCCGGGAGTTGAACACCGGGGAGCTGTTTTTT. The chain combines TRBV28 with TRBJ2-2; possibly TRBD2 for D (6 bases). V lost 10 bases and J lost 1, with 16 bases in between. The CDR3 runs 15 residues. Germline V CDR1 and CDR2: MDHEN, SYDVKM.

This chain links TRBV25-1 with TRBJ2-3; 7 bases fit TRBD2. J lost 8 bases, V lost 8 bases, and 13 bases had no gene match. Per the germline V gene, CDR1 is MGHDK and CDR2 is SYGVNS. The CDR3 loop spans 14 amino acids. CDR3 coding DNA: TGTGCCAGCCTCCCCCCCGCGGGGGTGGGTACGCAGTATTTT. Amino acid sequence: CASLPPAGVGTQYF.

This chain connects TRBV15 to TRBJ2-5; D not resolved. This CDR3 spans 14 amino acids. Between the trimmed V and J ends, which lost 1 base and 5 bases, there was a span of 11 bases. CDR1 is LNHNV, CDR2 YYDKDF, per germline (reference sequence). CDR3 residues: CATSRGLIGETQYF. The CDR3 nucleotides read TGTGCCACCAGCAGAGGCCTGATCGGGGAGACCCAGTACTTC. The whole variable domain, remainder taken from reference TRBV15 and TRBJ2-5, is DAMVIQNPRYQVTQFGKPVTLSCSQTLNHNVMYWYQQKSSQAPKLLFHYYDKDFNNEADTPDNFQSRRPNTSFCFLDIRSPGLGDTAMYLCATSRGLIGETQYFGPGTRLLVL.

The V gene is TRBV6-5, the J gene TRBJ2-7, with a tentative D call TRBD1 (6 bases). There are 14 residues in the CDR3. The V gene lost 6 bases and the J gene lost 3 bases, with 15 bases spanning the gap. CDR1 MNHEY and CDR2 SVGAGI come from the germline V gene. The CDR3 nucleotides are TGTGCCAGCAGAAGGACAGATCTTTTCTACGAGCAGTACTTC. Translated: CASRRTDLFYEQYF.

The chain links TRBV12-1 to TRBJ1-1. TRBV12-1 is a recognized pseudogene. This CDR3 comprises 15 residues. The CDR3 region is CASSFLLLWNTEAFF. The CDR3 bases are TGTGCCAGCAGCTTTCTCCTCCTTTGGAACACTGAAGCTTTCTTT.

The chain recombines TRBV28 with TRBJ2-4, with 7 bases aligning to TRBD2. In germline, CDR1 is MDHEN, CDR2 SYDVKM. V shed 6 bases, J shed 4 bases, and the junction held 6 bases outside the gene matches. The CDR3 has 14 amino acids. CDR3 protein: CASSQREGKNIQYF. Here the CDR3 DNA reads TGTGCCAGCAGCCAGCGGGAAGGTAAAAACATTCAGTACTTC.

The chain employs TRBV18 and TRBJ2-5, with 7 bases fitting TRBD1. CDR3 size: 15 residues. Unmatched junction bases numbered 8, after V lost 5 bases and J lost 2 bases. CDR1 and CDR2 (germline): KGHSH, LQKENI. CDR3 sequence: CASSSLTGQQETQYF. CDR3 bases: TGTGCCAGCTCATCCCTGACAGGGCAACAAGAGACCCAGTACTTC.

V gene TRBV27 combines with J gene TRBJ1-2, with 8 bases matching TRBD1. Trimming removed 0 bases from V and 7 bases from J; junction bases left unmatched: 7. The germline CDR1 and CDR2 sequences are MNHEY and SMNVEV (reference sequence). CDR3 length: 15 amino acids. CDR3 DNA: TGTGCCAGCAGTTTATCCCGGCAGGGGGCGCGTGGCTACACCTTC. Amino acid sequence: CASSLSRQGARGYTF.

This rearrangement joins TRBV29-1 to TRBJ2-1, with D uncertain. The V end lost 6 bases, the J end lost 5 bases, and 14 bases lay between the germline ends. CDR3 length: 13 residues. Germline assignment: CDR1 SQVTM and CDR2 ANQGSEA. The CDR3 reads CSVASRLDNEQFF. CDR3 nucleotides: TGCAGCGTCGCCTCAAGACTGGACAATGAGCAGTTCTTC.

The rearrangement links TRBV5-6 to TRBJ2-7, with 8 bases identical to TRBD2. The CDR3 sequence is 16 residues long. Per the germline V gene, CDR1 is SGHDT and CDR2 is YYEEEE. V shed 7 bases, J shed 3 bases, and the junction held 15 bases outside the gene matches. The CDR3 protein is CASGEVAGSSVYEQYF. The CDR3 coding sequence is TGTGCCAGCGGGGAGGTAGCGGGATCATCTGTCTACGAGCAGTACTTC.

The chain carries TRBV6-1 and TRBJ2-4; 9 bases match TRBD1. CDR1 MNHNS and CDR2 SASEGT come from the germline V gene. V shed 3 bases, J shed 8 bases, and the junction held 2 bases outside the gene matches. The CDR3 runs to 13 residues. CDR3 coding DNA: TGTGCCAGCAGTGAGGGACAGGGACACATTCAGTACTTC. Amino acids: CASSEGQGHIQYF.

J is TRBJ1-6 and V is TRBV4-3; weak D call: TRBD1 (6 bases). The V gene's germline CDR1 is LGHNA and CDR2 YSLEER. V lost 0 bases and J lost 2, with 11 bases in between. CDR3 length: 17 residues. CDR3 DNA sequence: TGCGCCAGCAGCCAAGAAGGGGGAAATACCTATAATTCACCCCTCCACTTT. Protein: CASSQEGGNTYNSPLHF.

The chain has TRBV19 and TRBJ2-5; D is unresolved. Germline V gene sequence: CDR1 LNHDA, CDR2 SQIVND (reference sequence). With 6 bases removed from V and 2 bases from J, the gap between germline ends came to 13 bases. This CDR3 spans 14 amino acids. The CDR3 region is CASRSHEAQETQYF. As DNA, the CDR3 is TGTGCCAGTAGATCCCACGAGGCTCAAGAGACCCAGTACTTC.

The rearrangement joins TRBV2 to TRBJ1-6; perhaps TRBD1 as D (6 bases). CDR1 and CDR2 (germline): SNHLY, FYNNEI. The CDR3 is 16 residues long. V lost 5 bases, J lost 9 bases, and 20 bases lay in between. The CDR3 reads CASSSLADSLSSPLHF. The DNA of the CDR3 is TGTGCCAGCAGTAGCCTGGCGGACAGCCTGAGTTCACCCCTCCACTTT.

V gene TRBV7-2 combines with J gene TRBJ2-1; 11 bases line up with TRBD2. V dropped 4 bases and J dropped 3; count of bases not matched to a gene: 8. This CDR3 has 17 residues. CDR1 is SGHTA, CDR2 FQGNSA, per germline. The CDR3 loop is CASSSKGLAGGYNEQFF. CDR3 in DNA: TGTGCCAGCAGCTCAAAGGGGCTAGCGGGGGGCTACAATGAGCAGTTCTTC.

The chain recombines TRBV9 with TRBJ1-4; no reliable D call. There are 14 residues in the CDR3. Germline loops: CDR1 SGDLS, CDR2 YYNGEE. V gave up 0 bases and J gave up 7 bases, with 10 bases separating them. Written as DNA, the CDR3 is TGTGCCAGCAGCGTAGGGGGAGAGGGTGAAAAACTGTTTTTT. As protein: CASSVGGEGEKLFF.

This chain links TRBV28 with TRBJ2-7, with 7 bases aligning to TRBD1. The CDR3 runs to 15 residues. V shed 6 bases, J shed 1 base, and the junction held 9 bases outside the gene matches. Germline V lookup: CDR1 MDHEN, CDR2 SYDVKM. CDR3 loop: CASRSRTGPSYEQYF. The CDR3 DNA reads TGTGCCAGCAGATCTAGGACAGGTCCTTCCTACGAGCAGTACTTC.

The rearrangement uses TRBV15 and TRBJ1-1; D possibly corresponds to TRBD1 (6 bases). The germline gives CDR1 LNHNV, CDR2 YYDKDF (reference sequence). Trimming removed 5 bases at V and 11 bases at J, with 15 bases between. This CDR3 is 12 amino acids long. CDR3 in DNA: TGTGCCACCAGCGCATCGACAGGTCAGGCTTTCTTT. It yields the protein CATSASTGQAFF.